This T cell receptor (beta chain) comes out of a study of control samples from healthy donors and cancer patients. Germline CDR1 and CDR2: SEHNR and FQNEAQ (reference sequence). The CDR3 has 15 residues. V lost 0 bases and J 0 bases, leaving 6 bases between the germline ends. Profiling relied on immunoSEQ multiplex PCR, and the TCRdb table lists in-frame clones only, not all of them. The sample lists more than 95,000 clones; approximately 92% were seen once. This clone was detected only once. The specimen sequenced was PBMCs. The chain uses TRBV7-9 and TRBJ2-4, with D perhaps matching TRBD1 or TRBD2 (5 bases each). The sequence was collected from a woman aged 50 to 60 with colorectal cancer. The CDR3 sequence is CASSLARGAKNIQYF. The CDR3 nucleotides read TGTGCCAGCAGCTTAGCGAGGGGAGCCAAAAACATTCAGTACTTC.